Given below is one T cell receptor (beta chain) in context. What it binds is not known. A much bigger clone sits one base away, suggesting this may be a read error. The source of the sample is a study of breast tumors, draining lymph nodes, adjacent tissues. TCRdb processed the multiplex PCR reads anew with MiXCR; each CDR3 protein has one entry. The table includes 180,000 or so distinct CDR3 sequences, approximately 30% detected once. Study results and limitations: Tumor and nontumor repertoires were significantly more similar in luminal-like than in basal-like breast cancer. Tumor TCR diversity was below lymph nodes but above nontumor tissue. Tumor T cell lymph node origin was a supported hypothesis, not proven.

Breast cancer patients provided tissue from their axillary draining lymph nodes. Sequences were obtained from axillary lymph node tissue. The clonotype originates from a female donor with breast cancer. Some clones in this sample may be carry-over from other donors' samples.

The CDR3 sequence: CASSHRNRGNSPLHF. DNA for the CDR3: TGTGCCAGCAGTCATCGAAACAGGGGTAATTCACCCCTCCACTTT. J is TRBJ1-6 and V is TRBV6-5; 7 bases agree with TRBD1. Germline V gives CDR1 MNHEY, CDR2 SVGAGI. CDR3 length: 15 amino acids. With 5 bases clipped from V and 6 bases from J, the junction kept 7 bases outside the gene matches.